Listed below are T cell receptor beta chains from one sample, sequenced in a study of shared clonotypes between healthy human individuals. Assay used: immunoSEQ multiplex PCR; TCRdb lists only in-frame clones, some missing. Here the sample spans millions of clones, approximately 95% being singletons. The sequenced sample consisted of naive CD4+ T cells sorted from blood. Source of these receptors: a man between 18 and 29 years old in good health. Both conserved end residues are part of each CDR3. The order of the fields is J gene, D gene, V gene, clone size, CDR3 protein, CDR3 DNA. The D gene is left open where the match is weak. Size values are once, few and many counts, or a class for expanded clones, and some rows have none.

J gene: TRBJ2-5; D gene: TRBD1; V gene: TRBV19; clone size: .; CDR3 protein: CASSGTGETQYF; CDR3 DNA: TGTGCCAGTAGCGGGACAGGAGAGACCCAGTACTTC
J gene: TRBJ2-1; D gene: TRBD1; V gene: TRBV29-1; clone size: .; CDR3 protein: CSVVTGASNEQFF; CDR3 DNA: TGCAGCGTTGTAACAGGGGCCTCCAATGAGCAGTTCTTC
J gene: TRBJ2-5; D gene: TRBD1; V gene: TRBV5-4; clone size: .; CDR3 protein: CASSLGDRGSQETQYF; CDR3 DNA: TGTGCCAGCAGCTTGGGGGACAGGGGATCACAAGAGACCCAGTACTTC
J gene: TRBJ1-2; D gene: .; V gene: TRBV4-3; clone size: .; CDR3 protein: CASSQEWGNYGYTF; CDR3 DNA: TGCGCCAGCAGCCAAGAATGGGGGAACTATGGCTACACCTTC
J gene: TRBJ1-1; D gene: .; V gene: TRBV9; clone size: once; CDR3 protein: CASSATGRDTEAFF; CDR3 DNA: TGTGCCAGCAGCGCCACAGGGAGAGACACTGAAGCTTTCTTT
J gene: TRBJ2-5; D gene: .; V gene: TRBV30; clone size: .; CDR3 protein: CAWSVIYFQETQYF; CDR3 DNA: TGTGCCTGGAGTGTAATATACTTTCAAGAGACCCAGTACTTC
J gene: TRBJ2-1; D gene: .; V gene: TRBV27; clone size: .; CDR3 protein: CASSLSRGLGEQFF; CDR3 DNA: TGTGCCAGCAGTTTATCGAGGGGGTTGGGTGAGCAGTTCTTC
J gene: TRBJ1-1; D gene: TRBD1; V gene: TRBV10-3; clone size: .; CDR3 protein: CAIRGGSETEAFF; CDR3 DNA: TGTGCCATCAGAGGGGGCTCGGAAACTGAAGCTTTCTTT
J gene: TRBJ1-1; D gene: .; V gene: TRBV6-5; clone size: .; CDR3 protein: CASSVEGRLNTEAFF; CDR3 DNA: TGTGCCAGCAGTGTGGAGGGACGCCTGAACACTGAAGCTTTCTTT
J gene: TRBJ1-1; D gene: .; V gene: TRBV4-2; clone size: .; CDR3 protein: CASSQDPGVVNTEAFF; CDR3 DNA: TGTGCCAGCAGCCAAGACCCAGGGGTCGTTAACACTGAAGCTTTCTTT
J gene: TRBJ2-1; D gene: TRBD2; V gene: TRBV15; clone size: .; CDR3 protein: CATSLSLREWDEQFF; CDR3 DNA: TGTGCCACCAGCCTCAGCTTGCGGGAGTGGGATGAGCAGTTCTTC
J gene: TRBJ1-3; D gene: .; V gene: TRBV5-1; clone size: .; CDR3 protein: CASSLVYGLSGNTIYF; CDR3 DNA: TGCGCCAGCAGCTTGGTGTACGGTCTCTCTGGAAACACCATATATTTT
J gene: TRBJ1-3; D gene: .; V gene: TRBV29-1; clone size: .; CDR3 protein: CSAGTGNTIYF; CDR3 DNA: TGCAGCGCTGGAACTGGAAACACCATATATTTT
J gene: TRBJ2-7; D gene: .; V gene: TRBV14; clone size: .; CDR3 protein: CASSPLGTSSYEQYF; CDR3 DNA: TGTGCCAGCAGCCCACTTGGGACCAGCTCCTACGAGCAGTACTTC
J gene: TRBJ1-3; D gene: TRBD1; V gene: TRBV2; clone size: .; CDR3 protein: CASRLTGSGNTIYF; CDR3 DNA: TGTGCCAGTCGCTTGACAGGGTCCGGAAACACCATATATTTT
J gene: TRBJ2-2; D gene: .; V gene: TRBV6-4; clone size: .; CDR3 protein: CASSEGTGELFF; CDR3 DNA: TGTGCCAGCAGTGAGGGCACCGGGGAGCTGTTTTTT
J gene: TRBJ1-6; D gene: .; V gene: TRBV6-1; clone size: .; CDR3 protein: CASEELSSYNSPLHF; CDR3 DNA: TGTGCCAGCGAAGAACTGAGCTCCTATAATTCACCCCTCCACTTT
J gene: TRBJ2-2; D gene: TRBD1; V gene: TRBV5-1; clone size: .; CDR3 protein: CASSLTGARTGELFF; CDR3 DNA: TGCGCCAGCAGCTTGACAGGGGCGAGAACCGGGGAGCTGTTTTTT
J gene: TRBJ2-2; D gene: .; V gene: TRBV7-2; clone size: .; CDR3 protein: CASSLLGLAANTGELFF; CDR3 DNA: TGTGCCAGCAGCCTTCTGGGTCTAGCTGCGAACACCGGGGAGCTGTTTTTT
J gene: TRBJ2-7; D gene: TRBD1; V gene: TRBV5-6; clone size: .; CDR3 protein: CASSSYDRVQTYEQYF; CDR3 DNA: TGTGCCAGCAGCTCCTACGACAGGGTCCAAACCTACGAGCAGTACTTC
J gene: TRBJ1-2; D gene: .; V gene: TRBV5-6; clone size: .; CDR3 protein: CASRLLGVLGYTF; CDR3 DNA: TGTGCCAGCCGCCTCCTCGGGGTCCTGGGCTACACCTTC
J gene: TRBJ2-3; D gene: TRBD2; V gene: TRBV27; clone size: .; CDR3 protein: CASSLNGGGAGDTQYF; CDR3 DNA: TGTGCCAGCAGTTTAAACGGCGGGGGGGCTGGAGATACGCAGTATTTT
J gene: TRBJ1-2; D gene: .; V gene: TRBV6-4; clone size: .; CDR3 protein: CASSDSYHGNYGYTF; CDR3 DNA: TGTGCCAGCAGTGACTCATATCACGGGAACTATGGCTACACCTTC
J gene: TRBJ1-6; D gene: .; V gene: TRBV7-2; clone size: .; CDR3 protein: CASSLVQGFPSPLHF; CDR3 DNA: TGTGCCAGCAGCTTAGTGCAGGGTTTCCCTTCACCCCTCCACTTT
J gene: TRBJ1-1; D gene: .; V gene: TRBV7-2; clone size: .; CDR3 protein: CASSPRGRTEAFF; CDR3 DNA: TGTGCCAGCAGCCCCCGGGGTAGGACTGAAGCTTTCTTT
J gene: TRBJ2-7; D gene: .; V gene: TRBV14; clone size: .; CDR3 protein: CASSQDVGSYEQYF; CDR3 DNA: TGTGCCAGCAGCCAAGATGTCGGCTCCTACGAGCAGTACTTC
J gene: TRBJ1-1; D gene: .; V gene: TRBV6-5; clone size: .; CDR3 protein: CASSYSTSFRTEAFF; CDR3 DNA: TGTGCCAGCAGTTACTCGACTAGTTTCCGGACTGAAGCTTTCTTT
J gene: TRBJ2-1; D gene: TRBD2; V gene: TRBV19; clone size: .; CDR3 protein: CASSRLGLVTEEQFF; CDR3 DNA: TGTGCCAGTAGTCGCCTGGGACTAGTAACAGAAGAGCAGTTCTTC
J gene: TRBJ2-7; D gene: .; V gene: TRBV21-1; clone size: .; CDR3 protein: CASSKGSRTEYEQYF; CDR3 DNA: TGTGCCAGCAGCAAAGGTAGTCGGACAGAGTACGAGCAGTACTTC
J gene: TRBJ2-1; D gene: .; V gene: TRBV6-5; clone size: .; CDR3 protein: CASSSGSRSYNEQFF; CDR3 DNA: TGTGCCAGCAGTAGCGGGTCTCGTTCCTACAATGAGCAGTTCTTC
J gene: TRBJ1-3; D gene: .; V gene: TRBV5-1; clone size: .; CDR3 protein: CASSPFGGVNGNTIYF; CDR3 DNA: TGCGCCAGCAGCCCATTTGGAGGGGTAAACGGAAACACCATATATTTT
J gene: TRBJ1-5; D gene: .; V gene: TRBV19; clone size: .; CDR3 protein: CASSIRGVEPQHF; CDR3 DNA: TGTGCCAGTAGTATCAGGGGAGTGGAGCCCCAGCATTTT
J gene: TRBJ1-3; D gene: .; V gene: TRBV28; clone size: .; CDR3 protein: CASSLIGSSGNTIYF; CDR3 DNA: TGTGCCAGCAGTCTCATCGGGAGCTCTGGAAACACCATATATTTT
J gene: TRBJ1-5; D gene: TRBD1; V gene: TRBV6-6; clone size: .; CDR3 protein: CASSKQGAGNQPQHF; CDR3 DNA: TGTGCCAGCAGCAAACAGGGGGCGGGCAATCAGCCCCAGCATTTT
J gene: TRBJ2-2; D gene: .; V gene: TRBV5-1; clone size: once; CDR3 protein: CASSPRQANTGELFF; CDR3 DNA: TGCGCCAGCAGCCCCCGACAAGCCAACACCGGGGAGCTGTTTTTT
J gene: TRBJ2-2; D gene: .; V gene: TRBV5-1; clone size: once; CDR3 protein: CASSWDVGTGELFF; CDR3 DNA: TGCGCCAGCAGCTGGGACGTGGGGACCGGGGAGCTGTTTTTT
J gene: TRBJ1-4; D gene: .; V gene: TRBV4-1; clone size: .; CDR3 protein: CASSQVQGQRTNEKLFF; CDR3 DNA: TGCGCCAGCAGCCAAGTTCAAGGACAGCGAACTAATGAAAAACTGTTTTTT
J gene: TRBJ2-7; D gene: .; V gene: TRBV4-3; clone size: .; CDR3 protein: CASSQEKGAYEQYF; CDR3 DNA: TGCGCCAGCAGCCAAGAAAAGGGGGCCTACGAGCAGTACTTC
J gene: TRBJ1-2; D gene: .; V gene: TRBV10-3; clone size: once; CDR3 protein: CAISEWTGGYTF; CDR3 DNA: TGTGCCATCAGTGAGTGGACTGGTGGCTACACCTTC
J gene: TRBJ2-5; D gene: TRBD1; V gene: TRBV5-1; clone size: .; CDR3 protein: CASSRGQGASETQYF; CDR3 DNA: TGCGCCAGCAGCCGCGGACAGGGGGCATCTGAGACCCAGTACTTC